This entry describes one T cell receptor beta chain. Its antigen is not identified. These data come from a study of blood T cells in healthy people across ages. Next came a second PCR, run for about 7 to 12 cycles, which used a sample-barcoded 5' primer along with a J-beta primer mix. Each sample yielded at least 2.5 million CDR3-containing paired-end reads. TCRdb passed the 5' RACE reads through MiXCR, listing each CDR3 protein once. The sample consists of 600,000 to 650,000 distinct CDR3 sequences, around three fifths of them appearing once. Each sample used at least 6.5 million PBMCs. Samples each yielded at least 6 micrograms of total RNA. Germline CDR1 is SGDLS and CDR2 is YYNGEE. V was clipped by 0 bases and J by 1 base, with 9 bases between them. The CDR3 covers 15 residues. Study-wide points: TCR beta diversity was tightly associated with the proportion of naive T cells.

This clonotype was obtained from a man aged 55 to 70 in good health. The material sequenced was blood. The chain carries TRBV9 and TRBJ2-3; TRBD2 is a possible D gene (5 bases). CDR3 in amino acids: CASSVGPSRTDTQYF. Written as DNA, the CDR3 is TGTGCCAGCAGCGTAGGTCCTAGCCGCACAGATACGCAGTATTTT.